This TCR beta chain was identified in a study of control samples from healthy donors and cancer patients. Clones were read by immunoSEQ multiplex PCR, and TCRdb kept only the in-frame ones, dropping some. The sample lists some 130,000 clones; less than 90% were seen once. V lost 3 bases and J lost 0, with 6 bases in between. CDR3 length: 14 amino acids. The germline V gene has CDR1 SGHTA and CDR2 FQGNSA. This sequence was found in a woman aged 30 to 39 in good health. The chain uses TRBV7-2 and TRBJ1-5; no definite D call. The sequencing sample was made of blood. CDR3 protein: CASSFGSSNQPQHF. The CDR3 DNA sequence: TGTGCCAGCAGCTTTGGTTCTAGCAATCAGCCCCAGCATTTT.